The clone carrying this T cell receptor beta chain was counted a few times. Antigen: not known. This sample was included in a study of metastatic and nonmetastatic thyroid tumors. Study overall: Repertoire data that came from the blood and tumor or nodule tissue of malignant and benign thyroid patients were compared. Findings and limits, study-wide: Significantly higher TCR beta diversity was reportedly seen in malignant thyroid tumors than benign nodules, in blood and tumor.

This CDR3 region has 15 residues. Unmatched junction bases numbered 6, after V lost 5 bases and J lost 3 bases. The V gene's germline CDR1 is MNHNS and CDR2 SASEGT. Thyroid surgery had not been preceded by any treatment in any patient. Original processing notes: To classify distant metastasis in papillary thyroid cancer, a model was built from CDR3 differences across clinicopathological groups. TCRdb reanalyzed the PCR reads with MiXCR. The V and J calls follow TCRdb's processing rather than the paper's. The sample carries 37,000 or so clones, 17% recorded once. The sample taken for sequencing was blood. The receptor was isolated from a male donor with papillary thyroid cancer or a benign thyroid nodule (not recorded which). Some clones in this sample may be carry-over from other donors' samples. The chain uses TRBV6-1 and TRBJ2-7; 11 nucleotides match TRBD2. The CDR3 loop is CASSFLAGGNYEQYF. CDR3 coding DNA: TGTGCCAGCAGTTTCCTAGCGGGAGGAAACTACGAGCAGTACTTC.